One sample yielded the 30 T cell receptor beta chains listed below, sequenced in a study of beta chain features in type 1 diabetes. Reverse transcribing all isolated RNA meant expressed TCRB transcripts were sequenced. Data came from immunoSEQ multiplex PCR; TCRdb stores just in-frame clones and leaves some out. The profile shows 900,000 or so clones, about 17% of them singletons. Sequencing was done on a sample of naive CD4+ T cells from blood. These receptors were collected from a young woman in good health.

The DNA for the CDR3 is TGTGCCAGCAGTTACACCCAGGGAATAGCGGGTCAGTTCTTC. This translates into CASSYTQGIAGQFF. V gene TRBV6-4 combines with J gene TRBJ2-1; 7 nucleotides agree with TRBD2. CDR1 is MRHNA and CDR2 is SNTAGT in the germline V gene. The CDR3 loop spans 14 amino acids. V lost 5 bases, J lost 13 bases, and 14 bases stayed unmatched.

This clone has just a few counts. The V and J genes are TRBV23-1 and TRBJ2-1, with D possibly being TRBD2 (7 bases). TRBV23-1 has ORF status, its function being uncertain. Between the trimmed V and J ends, which lost 8 bases and 8 bases, there was a span of 19 bases. This CDR3 has 14 residues. Written as DNA, the CDR3 is TGCGCCAGCGGGGACGGGGGGCGGTGGGATGAGCAGTTCTTC. Its protein product is CASGDGGRWDEQFF.

The chain has TRBV4-2 and TRBJ2-1, with 10 bases aligning to TRBD1. The junction had 11 bases not matched to a gene; V was cut back by 1 base and J by 8 bases. The CDR3 spans 17 residues. Germline-derived CDR1 and CDR2 are LGHNA and YNFKEQ. CDR3 DNA: TGTGCCAGCAGCCAAGGGCGACAGGGGGCCCCCTCCGATGAGCAGTTCTTC. Translated: CASSQGRQGAPSDEQFF.

The chain employs TRBV5-1 and TRBJ2-3, with 10 bases lining up with TRBD1. This CDR3 comprises 15 residues. J was trimmed by 6 bases and V by 4 bases; bases with no gene match: 8. The germline V gene has CDR1 SGHRS and CDR2 YFSETQ. CDR3 bases: TGCGCCAGCAGCCTAGACGACAGGGGGCAGGATACGCAGTATTTT. Protein sequence: CASSLDDRGQDTQYF.

The rearrangement uses TRBV28 and TRBJ2-6; no clear D gene. Germline-derived CDR1 and CDR2 are MDHEN and SYDVKM. This CDR3 spans 15 amino acids. The V gene lost 6 bases and the J gene lost 0 bases, with 9 bases spanning the gap. The CDR3 nucleotides are TGTGCCAGCAGGACACAGAGCTCTGGGGCCAACGTCCTGACTTTC. Its translation: CASRTQSSGANVLTF.

The chain employs TRBV6-6 and TRBJ1-1, with D unresolved. Trimming took off 2 bases at V and 7 bases at J, with 5 bases between the two ends. This CDR3 is 11 amino acids long. Looked up from germline, CDR1 is MNHNY and CDR2 is SVGAGI (reference sequence). The CDR3 loop reads CASSYDNEAFF. CDR3 in DNA: TGTGCCAGCAGTTACGACAATGAAGCTTTCTTT.

This clone was counted a few times. One end of the junction fails to match germline, which may point to a read error. The chain recombines TRBV7-7 with TRBJ2-3, with D unclear. Germline lookup yields CDR1 SSHAT and CDR2 FNYEAQ (reference sequence). The CDR3 is 13 residues long. The CDR3 DNA reads as TGTGCTAGCAGCTTGGCTCTCTATGGTACGCAGTATTTT. It specifies CASSLALYGTQYF. The entire variable domain, with the rest obtained from reference TRBV7-7 and TRBJ2-3, is as follows: GAGVSQSPRYKVTKRGQDVTLRCDPISSHATLYWYQQALGQGPEFLTYFNYEAQPDKSGLPSDRFSAERPEGSISTLTIQRTEQRDSAMYRCASSLALYGTQYFGPGTRLTVL.

The chain is built from TRBV11-2 and TRBJ2-1; TRBD1 might be the D (5 bases). V shed 5 bases and J shed 4 bases, with 18 bases lying between them. The CDR3 totals 16 residues. Germline V gives CDR1 SGHAT, CDR2 FQNNGV. The CDR3: CASSLSVQGSYNEQFF. In DNA form, the CDR3 reads TGTGCCAGCAGCCTTAGTGTCCAGGGCTCATACAATGAGCAGTTCTTC.

This clone was recorded a few times. V and J are TRBV5-1 and TRBJ2-7; 7 bases align to TRBD2. Germline trimming cut 4 bases from V and 0 bases from J; bases unmatched to any gene: 4. In germline, CDR1 is SGHRS, CDR2 YFSETQ. The CDR3 length is 14 residues. Written as DNA, the CDR3 is TGCGCCAGCAGCCTGAGCGGGAACTCCTACGAGCAGTACTTC. The encoded protein is CASSLSGNSYEQYF. Looking up the rest from reference TRBV5-1 and TRBJ2-7 gives the full variable domain: KAGVTQTPRYLIKTRGQQVTLSCSPISGHRSVSWYQQTPGQGLQFLFEYFSETQRNKGNFPGRFSGRQFSNSRSEMNVSTLELGDSALYLCASSLSGNSYEQYFGPGTRLTVT.

This clone has a handful of counts. The chain joins TRBV5-1 to TRBJ1-2; possibly TRBD1 for D (6 bases). Looked up from germline, CDR1 is SGHRS and CDR2 is YFSETQ. The CDR3 has 13 residues. The V and J ends lost 4 bases and 4 bases respectively, with 11 bases between them. The DNA for the CDR3 is TGCGCCAGCAGCCAGGGGACTGTCTATGGCTACACCTTC. This sequence encodes CASSQGTVYGYTF.

This clone was counted a few times. The J gene is TRBJ2-2, the V gene TRBV7-3, with TRBD2 matching 11 bases. Germline CDR1 is SGHTA and CDR2 is FQGTGA. The CDR3 extends over 14 amino acids. Trimming removed 8 bases from V and 5 bases from J; junction bases left unmatched: 4. CDR3 sequence (DNA): TGTGCCAGCGGAGGGACTAGCGGAACCGGGGAGCTGTTTTTT. Amino acids: CASGGTSGTGELFF.

This clone was found a few times. This CDR3 reads CASTGAGTYNEQFF. The DNA of the CDR3 is TGTGCCAGCACCGGTGCGGGGACCTACAATGAGCAGTTCTTC. The chain has TRBV25-1 and TRBJ2-1; D may be TRBD2 (6 bases). Germline CDR1 MGHDK, CDR2 SYGVNS. V was clipped by 7 bases and J by 2 bases, with 12 bases between them. The CDR3 contains 14 residues.

This clone was counted a few times. The rearrangement joins TRBV7-4 to TRBJ1-2; D unclear. V gave up 5 bases and J gave up 4 bases, with 17 bases separating them. Germline loops: CDR1 SGHVT, CDR2 SQSDAQ. The CDR3 is 15 amino acids. CDR3 loop: CASSHDWSSCYGYTF. CDR3 coding DNA: TGTGCCAGCAGCCATGATTGGTCTAGTTGCTATGGCTACACCTTC. Full variable domain (remainder filled in from reference TRBV7-4 and TRBJ1-2): GAGVSQSPRYKVAKRGRDVALRCDSISGHVTLYWYRQTLGQGSEVLTYSQSDAQRDKSGRPSGRFSAERPERSVSTLKIQRTEQGDSAVYLCASSHDWSSCYGYTFGSGTRLTVV.

This clone was recorded a few times. The DNA for the CDR3 is TGTGCCAGCAGGCGGACAGCCTCCTACGAGCAGTACTTC. This codes for CASRRTASYEQYF. The chain joins TRBV27 to TRBJ2-7, with D perhaps matching TRBD1 (6 bases). The V gene lost 6 bases and the J gene lost 0 bases, with 9 bases spanning the gap. The length of the CDR3 is 13 residues. The V gene's germline CDR1 is MNHEY and CDR2 SMNVEV (reference sequence).

This clone was seen a handful of times. CDR3 coding DNA: TGTGCCAGCAGCCGGACAGGGGAAAGTGTGAACACTGAAGCTTTCTTT. Residues: CASSRTGESVNTEAFF. The rearrangement links TRBV14 to TRBJ1-1; 9 bases match TRBD1. Germline loops: CDR1 SGHDN, CDR2 FVKESK. The length of the CDR3 is 16 residues. V was clipped by 4 bases and J by 0 bases; unmatched bases: 6.

The CDR3 reads CATSRAPTGTYEQYF. CDR3 nucleotide sequence: TGTGCCACCAGCAGAGCTCCGACGGGGACCTACGAGCAGTACTTC. The V and J genes are TRBV15 and TRBJ2-7; D is perhaps TRBD2 (5 bases). V was clipped by 1 base and J by 2 bases, with 12 bases between them. In germline, CDR1 is LNHNV, CDR2 YYDKDF (reference sequence). This CDR3 contains 15 residues.

The J gene is TRBJ2-1, the V gene TRBV7-3, with D possibly being TRBD2 (5 bases). With 1 base removed from V and 9 bases from J, the gap between germline ends came to 10 bases. The CDR3 spans 13 residues. Germline V gene data show CDR1 as SGHTA and CDR2 as FQGTGA. In DNA, the CDR3 is TGTGCCAGCAGCTTAATTAGCGTCGGTGAGCAGTTCTTC. Translating it yields CASSLISVGEQFF.

The chain combines TRBV6-1 with TRBJ2-7, with TRBD2 identical over 8 bases. This CDR3 has 15 amino acids. Germline V gene data show CDR1 as MNHNS and CDR2 as SASEGT. J lost 2 bases, V lost 0 bases, and 3 bases had no gene match. CDR3 DNA sequence: TGTGCCAGCAGTGAAGCGCGGCGGGAGGCCTACGAGCAGTACTTC. Translating gives CASSEARREAYEQYF.

The chain combines TRBV4-2 with TRBJ2-2; 8 nucleotides line up with TRBD1. CDR1 and CDR2 (germline): LGHNA, YNFKEQ. Trimming removed 8 bases from V and 3 bases from J; junction bases left unmatched: 14. This CDR3 region has 17 residues. CDR3 sequence: CASSPGQGTGYTGELFF. CDR3 nucleotide sequence: TGTGCCAGCTCACCCGGGCAAGGGACAGGCTACACCGGGGAGCTGTTTTTT.

J is TRBJ2-7 and V is TRBV9, with no clear D. CDR3 length: 13 residues. Germline CDR1 SGDLS, CDR2 YYNGEE. V gave up 0 bases and J gave up 6 bases, with 10 bases separating them. CDR3 residues: CASSVAPRSEQYF. The CDR3 nucleotides are TGTGCCAGCAGCGTAGCGCCCCGTTCCGAGCAGTACTTC.

This clone was counted between two and nine times. The chain couples TRBV5-6 to TRBJ2-1; 9 bases are shared with TRBD1. With V trimmed by 4 bases and J by 4 bases, 6 bases remained unmatched. Per germline, CDR1 SGHDT and CDR2 YYEEEE. The CDR3 is 15 amino acids. The CDR3 is CASSLTGTGYNEQFF. The CDR3 DNA sequence: TGTGCCAGCAGCCTAACCGGGACAGGGTACAATGAGCAGTTCTTC.

The V and J genes are TRBV7-2 and TRBJ2-4, with D maybe TRBD1 (6 bases). The CDR3 is 14 residues long. Germline V CDR1 and CDR2: SGHTA, FQGNSA. Trimming took 7 bases from V and 1 from J, leaving 11 bases between them. CDR3 DNA: TGTGCCAGCAAGGGGGAGTTGGCCAAAAACATTCAGTACTTC. Translation: CASKGELAKNIQYF. Supplemented by reference TRBV7-2 and TRBJ2-4, the full variable domain reads GAGVSQSPSNKVTEKGKDVELRCDPISGHTALYWYRQSLGQGLEFLIYFQGNSAPDKSGLPSDRFSAERTGGSVSTLTIQRTQQEDSAVYLCASKGELAKNIQYFGAGTRLSVL.

The genes are TRBV23-1 and TRBJ2-3; maybe TRBD1 (5 bases). TRBV23-1 is filed as an ORF, its function uncertain. Deletions cut 10 bases from V and 2 bases from J, with 19 bases between. This CDR3 has 15 residues. The CDR3, as DNA: TGCGCCAAAACAAAAGGACATCCCCACACAGATACGCAGTATTTT. It translates to CAKTKGHPHTDTQYF.

The chain employs TRBV10-3 and TRBJ1-2; D unresolved. V was trimmed by 2 bases and J by 6 bases, leaving 16 bases between them. Germline V gene sequence: CDR1 ENHRY, CDR2 SYGVKD. The CDR3 length is 15 residues. CDR3 nucleotide sequence: TGTGCCATCAGTGAGGAGGGCCGTGGGCGCCATGGCTACACCTTC. Protein product: CAISEEGRGRHGYTF.

This clone was picked up a small number of times. V and J are TRBV11-2 and TRBJ2-6, with D perhaps TRBD1 (6 bases). The CDR3 is made up of 16 amino acids. Germline CDR1 is SGHAT and CDR2 is FQNNGV. Trimming stripped 5 bases from V and 0 bases from J, with 11 bases between. The CDR3 region has the DNA TGTGCCAGCAGCCAGGGGACACTCTCTGGGGCCAACGTCCTGACTTTC. Its protein is CASSQGTLSGANVLTF.

This clone appeared once. The rearrangement joins TRBV5-1 to TRBJ2-1; the match to TRBD2 covers 11 bases. The CDR3 is 15 amino acids. V lost 6 bases and J lost 8; bases outside the gene matches: 10. Germline CDR1 reads SGHRS; CDR2 reads YFSETQ. In nucleotides, the CDR3 is TGCGCCAGCATCTACTTAGCGGGAGGGCCTCATGAGCAGTTCTTC. Protein sequence: CASIYLAGGPHEQFF.

This clone was picked up a small number of times. The chain couples TRBV21-1 to TRBJ1-4; no check of the table's D call, TRBD1, against the DNA was made. TRBV21-1 is a known pseudogene. The CDR3 sequence is 13 residues long. The CDR3 nucleotides are TGTGCCAGCAGCAAGAGGACAGCAGAAAAACTGTTTTTT. Translated: CASSKRTAEKLFF.

This chain links TRBV19 with TRBJ1-5; 11 nucleotides line up with TRBD1. Germline V gene sequence: CDR1 LNHDA, CDR2 SQIVND (reference sequence). The J segment lost 4 bases and the V segment lost 10 bases, leaving 3 bases of the junction unmatched. CDR3 length equals 13 residues. The CDR3 nucleotides read TGTGCCATGGGGACAGGGGGAAATCAGCCCCAGCATTTT. It codes for CAMGTGGNQPQHF.

This clone was found once. The chain carries TRBV9 and TRBJ2-1, with 7 bases aligning to TRBD2. Germline CDR1 reads SGDLS; CDR2 reads YYNGEE. The CDR3 loop spans 14 amino acids. The trim removed 4 bases at V and 4 bases at J, leaving 5 bases unmatched. CDR3 in amino acids: CASSPRLAYNEQFF. CDR3 nucleotide sequence: TGTGCCAGCAGCCCCCGACTAGCTTACAATGAGCAGTTCTTC.

This clone has a handful of counts. The chain employs TRBV7-3 and TRBJ2-1; 8 bases are shared with TRBD1. V shed 2 bases, J shed 8 bases, and the junction held 8 bases outside the gene matches. The CDR3 is 15 residues long. Germline-derived CDR1 and CDR2 are SGHTA and FQGTGA. CDR3 sequence (DNA): TGTGCCAGCAGCTTATTGGCAGGGGGCGGCTATGAGCAGTTCTTC. It specifies CASSLLAGGGYEQFF.